This TCR beta chain was identified during a study of blood T cells in healthy people across ages. Study-level information: Researchers report that template switching captured about one barcoded beta molecule per two T cells.

Through a sample-barcoded 5' primer and a J-beta primer mix, a second PCR was run for roughly 7 to 11 cycles. In TCRdb, the 5' RACE reads were re-called with MiXCR into one record per CDR3 protein. The sample includes 910,000 or so distinct CDR3 sequences, 51% of them seen just once. The germline gives CDR1 SEHNR, CDR2 FQNEAQ (reference sequence). Germline trimming cut 5 bases from V and 7 bases from J; bases unmatched to any gene: 20. The CDR3 length is 17 residues. Points on this clonotype: Its antigen is undetermined.

General study findings and limits: Long-lived and aged donors differed, with more naive CD4+ cells and higher diversity in the long-lived.

The chain recombines TRBV7-9 with TRBJ2-7, with TRBD2 identical over 7 bases. The receptor was isolated from a woman aged 55-75 years in good health. The sample was blood. CDR3 in amino acids: CASSPQMGGSPYNEQYF. CDR3 nucleotides: TGTGCCAGCAGCCCCCAGATGGGCGGGAGTCCTTACAATGAGCAGTACTTC.